Below, 15 T cell receptor beta chains from the same sample are listed, as sequenced in a study of shared clonotypes between healthy human individuals. This table comes from immunoSEQ multiplex PCR, and its TCRdb copy is limited to in-frame clones, with some not included. This table has 1.4 million to 1.5 million clones, over 95% appearing once. Sequencing was performed on naive CD4+ T cells sorted from blood. Sample subset: CD45RA+ positively selected. These receptors were collected from a man aged 25-45 years in good health.

The chain combines TRBV11-3 with TRBJ2-1; D may be TRBD2 (6 bases). The germline V and J ends were trimmed by 4 bases and 10 bases, with 14 bases remaining between them. CDR3 length: 13 amino acids. The V gene's germline CDR1 is SGHNT and CDR2 YENEEA. The CDR3 nucleotides are TGTGCCAGCAGCTCAAATCTAGGAGGGGAGCAGTTCTTC. Translation: CASSSNLGGEQFF.

The sample holds a few counts of this clone. The J gene is TRBJ1-1, the V gene TRBV10-2, with 8 bases fitting TRBD1. V gave up 8 bases and J gave up 7 bases; unmatched junction bases: 6. The germline V gene has CDR1 WSHSY and CDR2 SAAADI. There are 12 residues in the CDR3. The CDR3 sequence: CASGQGISEAFF. The CDR3, as DNA: TGCGCCAGCGGACAGGGAATTAGTGAAGCTTTCTTT.

Worth noting for this clone: Within the sample, other DNA sequences also encode this same CDR3. J is TRBJ2-7 and V is TRBV6-1; 9 bases are a match to TRBD2. Germline CDR1 is MNHNS and CDR2 is SASEGT. The CDR3 covers 15 residues. Trimming cost V 0 bases and J 3 bases; bases outside gene matches: 3. The CDR3 DNA reads as TGTGCCAGCAGTGAAGCATTAGCGGGAGTCTACGAGCAGTACTTC. It is translated as CASSEALAGVYEQYF.

Here the CDR3 DNA reads TGTGCCATCAGTGAGAATTCGGACACTGAAGCTTTCTTT. Protein sequence: CAISENSDTEAFF. The chain links TRBV10-3 to TRBJ1-1; D gene ambiguous. Germline loops: CDR1 ENHRY, CDR2 SYGVKD. Trimming left V 2 bases short and J 3 bases short, with 7 bases between. This CDR3 contains 13 residues.

This chain connects TRBV7-9 to TRBJ1-4, with 9 bases fitting TRBD1. The CDR3 sequence is 14 residues long. J was trimmed by 8 bases and V by 4 bases; bases with no gene match: 5. The germline V gene has CDR1 SEHNR and CDR2 FQNEAQ (reference sequence). The CDR3 region has the DNA TGTGCCAGCAGCTCGGGACAGGGTCAGGAAAAACTGTTTTTT. It specifies CASSSGQGQEKLFF.

V gene TRBV19 combines with J gene TRBJ1-5; no definite D call. The CDR3 has 14 residues. The germline V gene encodes CDR1 LNHDA and CDR2 SQIVND (reference sequence). V was shortened by 6 bases and J by 4 bases, with 13 bases between the two germline ends. The CDR3 region is CASSTGQSNQPQHF. The DNA of the CDR3 is TGTGCCAGTAGCACGGGCCAGTCTAATCAGCCCCAGCATTTT.

V is TRBV4-3 and J is TRBJ2-7; D is undetermined. Germline V lookup: CDR1 LGHNA, CDR2 YSLEER. The CDR3 spans 14 residues. Trimming cost V 1 base and J 4 bases, with 11 bases left between them. The CDR3 DNA follows: TGCGCCAGCAGCCAAGTTCAGTATTGGTACGAGCAGTACTTC. Protein sequence: CASSQVQYWYEQYF.

The chain couples TRBV5-1 to TRBJ2-1; no clear D gene. CDR1 and CDR2 from the germline V gene are SGHRS and YFSETQ. The CDR3 covers 15 residues. Trimming shortened V by 0 bases and J by 6 bases, and 13 bases separated the two germline ends. Here the CDR3 reads CASSLEGGLSNEQFF. DNA of the CDR3: TGCGCCAGCAGCTTGGAAGGTGGGCTTAGCAATGAGCAGTTCTTC.

Details on this clone: Other DNA sequences within the sample encode an identical CDR3. This chain joins TRBV6-1 and TRBJ2-3, with D unresolved. Germline CDR1 reads MNHNS; CDR2 reads SASEGT. V was pared by 6 bases and J by 2 bases, with 3 bases between. The CDR3 loop spans 11 amino acids. CDR3 amino acids: CASRDTDTQYF. CDR3 DNA: TGTGCCAGCAGGGACACAGATACGCAGTATTTT.

V gene TRBV11-3 combines with J gene TRBJ2-2, with 8 bases lining up with TRBD1. The CDR3 is made up of 14 amino acids. Germline V gene sequence: CDR1 SGHNT, CDR2 YENEEA. The ends lost 7 bases at V and 3 bases at J; junction bases unmatched: 4. CDR3 coding DNA: TGTGCCAGCACCAGGGGGCAGGACACCGGGGAGCTGTTTTTT. Its translation: CASTRGQDTGELFF.

This clone is a singleton in its sample. The chain has TRBV5-4 and TRBJ2-6, with 8 bases fitting TRBD1. Per the germline V gene, CDR1 is SGHNT and CDR2 is YYREEE (reference sequence). The CDR3 spans 19 residues. Losses at the gene ends were 4 bases for V and 2 bases for J; bases not matched to a gene: 14. The CDR3 bases are TGTGCCAGCAGCACTCTTACTGGGACAGGTCTCCCTGGGGCCAACGTCCTGACTTTC. Encoded protein: CASSTLTGTGLPGANVLTF.

The J gene is TRBJ2-1, the V gene TRBV6-5; TRBD2 agrees at 14 bases. From germline, CDR1 is MNHEY and CDR2 SVGAGI. V shed 8 bases and J 6 bases; nucleotides not matched to a gene: 3. The CDR3 is 14 amino acids. The CDR3 nucleotides read TGTGCCAGCTGGACTAGCGGGAGGATCAATGAGCAGTTCTTC. Translated, it gives CASWTSGRINEQFF.

The chain combines TRBV15 with TRBJ2-1, with TRBD2 identical over 10 bases. CDR1 and CDR2 from the germline V gene are LNHNV and YYDKDF (reference sequence). The trim removed 1 base at V and 10 bases at J, leaving 7 bases unmatched. This CDR3 region has 15 residues. The CDR3 sequence: CATSRGLAGVLEQFF. For the CDR3, the DNA is TGTGCCACCAGCAGAGGGCTAGCGGGAGTATTGGAGCAGTTCTTC. Full variable domain (outside the CDR3, taken from reference TRBV15 and TRBJ2-1): DAMVIQNPRYQVTQFGKPVTLSCSQTLNHNVMYWYQQKSSQAPKLLFHYYDKDFNNEADTPDNFQSRRPNTSFCFLDIRSPGLGDTAMYLCATSRGLAGVLEQFFGPGTRLTVL.

This clone appeared once. The chain recombines TRBV2 with TRBJ2-2; no clear D gene. Germline V gene data show CDR1 as SNHLY and CDR2 as FYNNEI. The germline V and J ends were trimmed by 8 bases and 7 bases, with 11 bases remaining between them. The CDR3 spans 12 residues. The CDR3 here is CASGGWSGELFF. CDR3 DNA: TGTGCCAGCGGTGGTTGGAGCGGGGAGCTGTTTTTT.

The gene calls are TRBV14 and TRBJ2-4; D possibly matches TRBD1 or TRBD2 (5 bases each). Germline-derived CDR1 and CDR2 are SGHDN and FVKESK. This CDR3 is 14 amino acids long. Trimming pared 4 bases from V and 8 bases from J, leaving 15 bases between. CDR3 nucleotide sequence: TGTGCCAGCAGCCGGGGGTCCCCCGGGGACATTCAGTACTTC. Protein: CASSRGSPGDIQYF.